Listed below are T cell receptor beta chains from one sample, sequenced in a study of neurological immune-mediated disorders. From the 5' RACE reads, TCRdb called clonotypes with MiXCR, one entry per CDR3 protein. The sample records about 14,000 distinct CDR3 sequences, about 13% being singletons. The sequencing sample was made of CD8+ T cells from blood. The receptors derive from a female donor with HTLV-1-associated myelopathy (HAM/TSP). Each CDR3 is given with its conserved first and last residue. D genes are given only for firm matches. Where a row states a size, it is once, few, many or the class of an expanded clone; other rows omit it.

>TRBJ2-7|TRBD2|many|TRBV7-6
CASSGQREGGYEQYF
TGTGCCAGCAGCGGACAGCGGGAGGGGGGCTACGAGCAGTACTTC
>TRBJ2-7|NA|many|TRBV4-1
CASSRSVNTYEQYF
TGCGCCAGCAGTCGTAGCGTAAATACCTACGAGCAGTACTTC
>TRBJ2-2|NA|many|TRBV6-5
CASSYSTGRTGELFF
TGTGCCAGCAGTTACTCAACGGGCCGCACCGGGGAGCTGTTTTTT
>TRBJ2-2|NA|many|TRBV5-1
CASSSLRAGPNTGELFF
TGCGCCAGCAGCTCTCTTCGCGCGGGGCCGAACACCGGGGAGCTGTTTTTT
>TRBJ2-1|NA|many|TRBV7-2
CASSLYGGEGYNEQFF
TGTGCCAGCAGCTTGTATGGGGGAGAAGGATACAATGAGCAGTTCTTC
>TRBJ2-3|NA|NA|TRBV4-1
CASRSRSTSSTYTQYF
TGCGCCAGCCGCTCCCGGTCGACCTCTAGCACATATACTCAGTATTTT
>TRBJ2-1|NA|NA|TRBV11-2
CASSPSLGALNEQFF
TGTGCCAGCAGCCCATCCCTGGGGGCTTTGAATGAGCAGTTCTTC
>TRBJ2-2|NA|many|TRBV5-6
CASSLQERVTGELFF
TGTGCCAGCAGCCTGCAGGAGCGGGTAACCGGGGAGCTGTTTTTT
>TRBJ2-1|NA|many|TRBV4-1
CASSQDRGANEQFF
TGCGCCAGCAGCCAAGATCGTGGGGCGAATGAGCAGTTCTTC
>TRBJ2-1|NA|many|TRBV5-6
CASSFGAYKYNEQFF
TGTGCCAGCAGCTTTGGGGCCTACAAGTACAATGAGCAGTTCTTC
>TRBJ1-5|TRBD1|many|TRBV5-6
CASSLWDRGVNQPQHF
TGTGCCAGCAGCTTGTGGGACAGGGGCGTCAATCAGCCCCAGCATTTT
>TRBJ2-1|NA|many|TRBV20-1
CGLLANEQFF
TGCGGGCTCCTAGCGAATGAGCAGTTCTTC
>TRBJ2-7|NA|many|TRBV7-2
CASSFLGGYEQYF
TGTGCCAGCAGCTTCCTTGGGGGATACGAGCAGTACTTC
>TRBJ1-3|NA|NA|TRBV20-1
CSARSPFPESSGNTIYF
TGCAGTGCTAGATCCCCCTTTCCGGAGAGCTCTGGAAACACCATATATTTT
>TRBJ2-1|TRBD2|many|TRBV20-1
CSANERQAGVRSSYNEQFF
TGCAGTGCCAACGAAAGGCAAGCGGGAGTAAGGAGCTCCTACAATGAGCAGTTCTTC
>TRBJ2-2|TRBD1|many|TRBV29-1
CSDTGGRTGELFF
TGCAGCGACACAGGGGGACGGACCGGGGAGCTGTTTTTT
>TRBJ1-3|NA|NA|TRBV3-1
CASSQAGTQTGNTIYF
TGTGCCAGCAGCCAAGCCGGGACACAGACTGGAAACACCATATATTTT
>TRBJ2-2|NA|many|TRBV29-1
CSVEKGSTGELFF
TGCAGCGTTGAAAAGGGTTCCACCGGGGAGCTGTTTTTT
>TRBJ1-1|NA|many|TRBV12-3/TRBV12-4
CASIEGYTGSFNTEAFF
TGTGCCAGCATCGAAGGCTATACAGGGTCATTTAACACTGAAGCTTTCTTT
>TRBJ2-2|TRBD2|many|TRBV9
CASSVAGGGSGELFF
TGTGCCAGCAGCGTAGCCGGCGGGGGGTCCGGGGAGCTGTTTTTT
>TRBJ2-3|NA|many|TRBV6-5
CASSYSNRITDTQYF
TGTGCCAGCAGTTACTCCAACAGGATCACAGATACGCAGTATTTT
>TRBJ2-7|NA|many|TRBV5-6
CASSLVLGAKYF
TGTGCCAGCAGCTTGGTACTGGGGGCTAAGTACTTC
>TRBJ2-2|NA|many|TRBV3-1
CASSQVTNRDTGELFF
TGTGCCAGCAGCCAAGTGACTAACAGGGACACCGGGGAGCTGTTTTTT
>TRBJ1-1|NA|many|TRBV4-3
CASSQDAGSDTEAFF
TGCGCCAGCAGCCAAGATGCAGGGTCGGACACTGAAGCTTTCTTT
>TRBJ1-5|NA|many|TRBV12-3/TRBV12-4
CASRNGLGSQPQHF
TGTGCCAGCAGAAACGGACTGGGGAGTCAGCCCCAGCATTTT
>TRBJ2-2|NA|many|TRBV28
CASSLRRVRTGELFF
TGTGCCAGCAGTTTACGCAGGGTTCGGACCGGGGAGCTGTTTTTT
>TRBJ2-7|TRBD2|many|TRBV20-1
CSARGWSAGAEGGSYEQYF
TGCAGTGCTAGGGGGTGGTCGGCAGGCGCCGAGGGAGGGTCTTACGAGCAGTACTTC
>TRBJ1-1|NA|many|TRBV4-3
CASSGTGYEAFF
TGCGCCAGCAGCGGTACGGGGTACGAAGCTTTCTTT
>TRBJ1-1|NA|many|TRBV7-9
CASSSPFEGFDTEAFF
TGTGCCAGCAGCTCACCCTTTGAGGGGTTCGACACTGAAGCTTTCTTT
>TRBJ2-1|NA|many|TRBV6-2/TRBV6-3
CACSSYNEQFF
TGTGCCTGCTCTTCCTACAATGAGCAGTTCTTC
>TRBJ2-5|TRBD2|many|TRBV3-1
CASSQVMAGGETQYF
TGTGCCAGCAGCCAAGTTATGGCGGGGGGTGAGACCCAGTACTTC
>TRBJ2-7|NA|many|TRBV4-3
CASSQDGVQVHYEQYF
TGCGCCAGCAGCCAAGATGGGGTACAGGTCCACTACGAGCAGTACTTC
>TRBJ2-6|NA|many|TRBV5-1
CASRDADNSGANVLTF
TGCGCCAGCAGGGATGCGGACAACTCTGGGGCCAACGTCCTGACTTTC
>TRBJ2-5|TRBD1|many|TRBV20-1
CSATKTGTGFETQYF
TGCAGTGCTACCAAGACCGGGACAGGGTTTGAGACCCAGTACTTC
>TRBJ2-5|NA|large|TRBV15
CATSSTAGETQYF
TGTGCCACCAGCAGTACCGCGGGAGAGACCCAGTACTTC
>TRBJ1-1|NA|many|TRBV7-9
CASSQTGRAEAFF
TGTGCCAGCAGCCAGACAGGAAGGGCTGAAGCTTTCTTT
>TRBJ2-1|NA|many|TRBV20-1
CSARGMAGQFF
TGCAGTGCTAGAGGTATGGCTGGACAGTTCTTC
>TRBJ2-2|NA|many|TRBV5-1
CASSLAGTGELFF
TGCGCCAGCAGCTTGGCCGGAACCGGGGAGCTGTTTTTT
>TRBJ2-7|TRBD1|many|TRBV5-8
CASSIDRGSAYEQYF
TGTGCCAGCAGCATTGACAGGGGTAGTGCCTACGAGCAGTACTTC
>TRBJ2-7|TRBD2|many|TRBV7-2
CASSLLGLADRPYEQYF
TGTGCCAGCAGCCTCCTTGGACTAGCGGATAGACCCTACGAGCAGTACTTC
>TRBJ2-7|TRBD2|many|TRBV20-1
CSARPTTSGREQYF
TGCAGTGCTAGGCCTACTACTAGCGGGAGGGAGCAGTACTTC
>TRBJ2-2|TRBD2|many|TRBV29-1
CSVEDGASGTGELFF
TGCAGCGTTGAAGATGGGGCTAGCGGCACCGGGGAGCTGTTTTTT
>TRBJ2-4|NA|many|TRBV27
CASSLSGLDIQYF
TGTGCCAGCAGTTTATCCGGGCTGGACATTCAGTACTTC
>TRBJ2-2|NA|NA|TRBV11-2
CASSLPGWRSGSNTGELFF
TGTGCCAGCAGCTTACCCGGATGGCGGAGCGGGTCGAACACCGGGGAGCTGTTTTTT
>TRBJ2-5|NA|many|TRBV7-9
CASSLASGGQETQYF
TGTGCCAGCAGCTTAGCGAGTGGCGGCCAAGAGACCCAGTACTTC
>TRBJ1-1|NA|once|TRBV4-2
CASSQTTSADSTEAFF
TGTGCCAGCAGCCAGACGACCTCGGCGGACAGCACTGAAGCTTTCTTT
>TRBJ2-1|TRBD2|many|TRBV5-1
CASSLELAGSYNEQFF
TGCGCCAGCAGCTTGGAGCTAGCGGGATCTTACAATGAGCAGTTCTTC
>TRBJ2-1|NA|many|TRBV7-9
CASRGGWDNEQFF
TGTGCCAGCCGCGGGGGCTGGGACAATGAGCAGTTCTTC
>TRBJ2-3|NA|NA|TRBV7-6
CASSSRQGLHFDTQYF
TGTGCCAGCAGCTCGAGACAGGGACTCCATTTCGATACGCAGTATTTT
>TRBJ2-3|NA|few|TRBV2
CASSEAITDTQYF
TGTGCCAGCAGTGAAGCGATCACAGATACGCAGTATTTT
>TRBJ2-7|NA|NA|TRBV20-1
CSAGGWYEQYF
TGCAGTGCCGGGGGATGGTACGAGCAGTACTTC
>TRBJ2-5|TRBD2|many|TRBV12-3/TRBV12-4
CASTPGGTSGSQETQYF
TGTGCCAGCACCCCCGGGGGGACTAGCGGGAGTCAAGAGACCCAGTACTTC
>TRBJ2-1|NA|many|TRBV9
CASSVESYNEQFF
TGTGCCAGCAGCGTAGAGAGTTACAATGAGCAGTTCTTC
>TRBJ1-5|TRBD1|few|TRBV12-3/TRBV12-4
CASSQGTGNQPQHF
TGTGCCAGCAGCCAAGGGACAGGTAATCAGCCCCAGCATTTT
>TRBJ1-1|NA|many|TRBV4-1
CASSQPGTGGTEAFF
TGCGCCAGCAGCCAACCCGGGACCGGCGGGACTGAAGCTTTCTTT